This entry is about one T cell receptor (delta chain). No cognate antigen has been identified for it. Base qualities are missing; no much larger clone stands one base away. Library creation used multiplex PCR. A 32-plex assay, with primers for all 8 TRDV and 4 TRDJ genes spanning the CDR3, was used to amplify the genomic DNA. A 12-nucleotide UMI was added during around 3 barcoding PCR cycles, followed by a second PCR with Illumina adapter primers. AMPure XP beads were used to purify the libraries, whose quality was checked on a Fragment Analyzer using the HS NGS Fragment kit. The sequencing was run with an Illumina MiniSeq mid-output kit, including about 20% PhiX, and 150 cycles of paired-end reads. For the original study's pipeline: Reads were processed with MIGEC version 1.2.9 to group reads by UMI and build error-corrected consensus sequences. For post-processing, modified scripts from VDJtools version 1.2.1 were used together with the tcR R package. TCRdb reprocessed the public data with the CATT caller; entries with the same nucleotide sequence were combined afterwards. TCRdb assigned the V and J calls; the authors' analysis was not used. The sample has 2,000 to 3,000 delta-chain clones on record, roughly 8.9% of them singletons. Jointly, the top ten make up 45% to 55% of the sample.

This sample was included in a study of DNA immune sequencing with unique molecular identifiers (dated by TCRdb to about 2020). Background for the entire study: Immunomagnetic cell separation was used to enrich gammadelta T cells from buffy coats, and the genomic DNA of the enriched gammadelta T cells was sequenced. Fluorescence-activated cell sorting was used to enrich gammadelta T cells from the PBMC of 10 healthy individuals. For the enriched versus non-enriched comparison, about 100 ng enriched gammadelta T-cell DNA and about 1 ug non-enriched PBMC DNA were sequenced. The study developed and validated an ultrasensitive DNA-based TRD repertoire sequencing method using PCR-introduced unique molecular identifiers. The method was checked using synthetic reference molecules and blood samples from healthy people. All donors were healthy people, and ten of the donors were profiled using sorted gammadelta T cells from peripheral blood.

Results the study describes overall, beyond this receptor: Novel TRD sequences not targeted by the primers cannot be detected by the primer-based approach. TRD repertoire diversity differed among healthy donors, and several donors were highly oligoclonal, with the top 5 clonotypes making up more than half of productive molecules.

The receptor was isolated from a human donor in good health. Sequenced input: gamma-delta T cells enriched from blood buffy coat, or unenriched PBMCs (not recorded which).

The DNA reads TGTGCCTGTGACACCCCCCACGGTGTGCTGGGGGATCTGTACACCGATAAACTCATCTTT. It translates to CACDTPHGVLGDLYTDKLIF. In this chain, TRDV2 is recombined with TRDJ1, with 9 junctional bases fitting TRDD3. The CDR3 covers 20 residues, taking in both the cysteine and the phenylalanine. Of the read, only the CDR3 DNA is kept; its 60 bases are in frame from base 1. Trimming takes 0 bases off V and 0 bases off J; junction bases not matched to a gene: 16. The germline V gene supplies CDR1 GEAIGNYY and CDR2 EKD.